One and the same sample provided the 3 T cell receptor beta chains below, sequenced in a study of T cells in Graves' hyperthyroidism and ophthalmopathy. Researchers took RNA transcripts and amplified the TCR beta CDR3 regions from them. In the first-round RT-PCR of the TCR CDR3, the HTBI primer set was used. TCRdb independently ran MiXCR on the multiplex PCR reads; one entry per CDR3 protein. The sample yields 350,000 to 400,000 distinct CDR3 sequences, 15% seen once. The sample consisted of blood. The receptor source for this set is a young woman with Graves' hyperthyroidism.

This clonotype was observed a handful of times. The chain recombines TRBV12-3 or TRBV12-4 with TRBJ1-2, with no clear D. Trimming pared 3 bases from V and 8 bases from J, leaving 13 bases between. This CDR3 spans 13 amino acids. The CDR3 protein is CASSFVLGGGYTF. In DNA form, the CDR3 reads TGTGCCAGCAGTTTCGTTCTCGGTGGCGGCTACACCTTC.

J is TRBJ2-3 and V is TRBV24-1; 8 nucleotides align to TRBD2. CDR1 is KGHDR, CDR2 SFDVKD, per germline. This CDR3 is built from 15 residues. The V gene end was trimmed by 5 bases and the J gene end by 3 bases; junction bases not matched to a gene: 6. CDR3 in amino acids: CATSASGSGTDTQYF. CDR3 sequence (DNA): TGTGCCACCAGTGCCAGCGGGAGCGGGACAGATACGCAGTATTTT.

This clonotype was counted ten times or more. The chain is built from TRBV27 and TRBJ1-1; perhaps TRBD1 as D (5 bases). This CDR3 comprises 17 residues. Trimming took 2 bases from V and 1 from J, leaving 17 bases between them. CDR1 and CDR2 (germline): MNHEY, SMNVEV (reference sequence). CDR3 region: CASSLMGPRRGNTEAFF. The CDR3 DNA is TGTGCCAGCAGTTTAATGGGACCAAGGAGGGGGAACACTGAAGCTTTCTTT.